Presented here are 9 T cell receptor beta chains from one specimen sequenced in a study of blood T cell repertoires in COVID-19 (dated by TCRdb to 2020 to 2022). Library preparation employed the immunoSEQ multiplex PCR assay. As stored in TCRdb, this immuneACCESS dataset retains in-frame rearrangements with V and J assigned. A fraction of the clones does not appear; measured against another copy, unresolved V genes explain less than half of the discrepancy, and the remainder lacks a known reason. This sample lists approximately 250,000 clones; roughly 88% were detected once. About 6% of the sample is taken by the ten largest. The specimen sequenced was peripheral blood. All receptors come from a woman at least 80 years old with COVID-19, enrolled during active disease.

The V gene is TRBV27, the J gene TRBJ1-2; tentatively, D is TRBD1 (5 bases). The CDR3 is 13 amino acids. The V gene lost 6 bases and the J gene lost 1 base, with 9 bases spanning the gap. CDR1 is MNHEY and CDR2 is SMNVEV in the germline V gene (reference sequence). The CDR3 here is CASSRDSNYGYTF. The CDR3 DNA is TGTGCCAGCAGCCGTGACAGTAACTATGGCTACACCTTC.

The J gene is TRBJ1-1, the V gene TRBV28; D remains unclear. This CDR3 region has 12 residues. The V end was cut by 1 base, the J end by 8 bases, with 8 bases between. CDR1 and CDR2 from the germline V gene are MDHEN and SYDVKM. The DNA of the CDR3 is TGTGCCAGCAGTTTATCATTTTCCGAAGCTTTCTTT. It translates to CASSLSFSEAFF.

The chain is built from TRBV6-6 and TRBJ1-4; TRBD1 matches at 10 bases. This CDR3 is built from 14 residues. Germline CDR1 and CDR2: MNHNY and SVGAGI (reference sequence). With V trimmed by 4 bases and J by 8 bases, 4 bases remained unmatched. CDR3 in DNA: TGTGCCAGCAGTTCCGGGACAGGGGAGGAAAAACTGTTTTTT. This encodes CASSSGTGEEKLFF.

The chain couples TRBV28 to TRBJ1-1; D is unresolved. V was pared by 6 bases and J by 10 bases, with 15 bases between. This CDR3 has 12 amino acids. Germline loops: CDR1 MDHEN, CDR2 SYDVKM. The CDR3 sequence: CASRLATTGAFF. Here the CDR3 DNA reads TGTGCCAGCAGACTTGCAACCACCGGAGCTTTCTTT.

This clone was seen a handful of times. The V call is TRBV5-1, the J call TRBJ2-3; the match to TRBD2 covers 14 bases. V shed 4 bases, J shed 1 base, and the junction held 8 bases outside the gene matches. Germline values: CDR1 SGHRS, CDR2 YFSETQ. There are 18 residues in the CDR3. CDR3 nucleotides: TGCGCCAGCAGCATTGGGACTAGCGGGGGCCACGGCACAGATACGCAGTATTTT. Protein: CASSIGTSGGHGTDTQYF.

This clone was counted a few times. J is TRBJ1-1 and V is TRBV19; D unclear. Germline lookup yields CDR1 LNHDA and CDR2 SQIVND (reference sequence). V lost 4 bases, J lost 1 base, and 7 bases lay in between. This CDR3 region has 13 residues. CDR3 region: CASSTTRNTEAFF. CDR3 sequence (DNA): TGTGCCAGTAGTACGACAAGGAACACTGAAGCTTTCTTT.

The chain has TRBV3-1 (or the pseudogene TRBV3-2) and TRBJ2-7, with 9 nucleotides matching TRBD1. The germline V gene has CDR1 LGHDT and CDR2 YNNKEL (reference sequence). The CDR3 spans 14 residues. V was clipped by 4 bases and J by 6 bases; unmatched bases: 7. The CDR3 region is CASSLGDRAGEQYV. The CDR3 nucleotides read TGTGCCAGCAGCCTTGGGGACAGGGCGGGCGAGCAGTACGTC.

J is TRBJ2-1 and V is TRBV3-1 (or the pseudogene TRBV3-2); D uncertain. The ends were cut back, 6 bases at V and 6 bases at J, with 12 bases in the middle. Looked up from germline, CDR1 is LGHDT and CDR2 is YNNKEL (reference sequence). The CDR3 has 13 residues. DNA for the CDR3: TGTGCCAGCAGTTATAACGAGATCAATGAGCAGTTCTTC. Translating gives CASSYNEINEQFF.

The sample holds one count of this clone. The gene calls are TRBV7-9 and TRBJ1-2, with TRBD1 identical over 8 bases. V trimming: 2 bases; J trimming: 8 bases; junction bases outside the gene matches: 10. The germline V gene has CDR1 SEHNR and CDR2 FQNEAQ (reference sequence). The CDR3 is made up of 15 amino acids. The CDR3 spells CASSLSDRGVGGYTF. In DNA, the CDR3 is TGTGCCAGCAGCTTATCCGACAGGGGTGTTGGGGGCTACACCTTC.